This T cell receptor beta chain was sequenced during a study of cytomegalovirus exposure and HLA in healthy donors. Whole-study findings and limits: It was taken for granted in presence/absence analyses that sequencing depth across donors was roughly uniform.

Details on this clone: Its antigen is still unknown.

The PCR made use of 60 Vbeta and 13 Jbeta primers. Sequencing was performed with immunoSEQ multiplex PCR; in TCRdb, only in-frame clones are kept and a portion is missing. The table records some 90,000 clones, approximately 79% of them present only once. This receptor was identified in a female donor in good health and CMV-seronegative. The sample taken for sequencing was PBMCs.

The CDR3 loop is CASSGEGVPYTEAFF. As DNA, the CDR3 is TGTGCCAGCAGCGGGGAAGGGGTCCCCTACACTGAAGCTTTCTTT. The V gene is TRBV7-9, the J gene TRBJ1-1, with a possible D match to TRBD1 (5 bases). The CDR3 contains 15 residues. Germline CDR1 is SEHNR and CDR2 is FQNEAQ (reference sequence). The V and J ends lost 5 bases and 3 bases respectively, with 16 bases between them.